A selection of T cell receptor beta chains follows, all from one sample in a study of spatial heterogeneity in lung cancer. TCRdb reprocessed the 5' RACE reads with MiXCR, giving one entry per CDR3 protein. The repertoire has approximately 43,000 distinct CDR3 sequences, approximately 10% of them found once; the top ten carry approximately 17%. Sequenced here: PBMCs, sampled at follow-up. The receptors were sampled from a female donor with early-stage non-small cell lung cancer. CDR3s include the opening cysteine and the closing phenylalanine or tryptophan.

V	J	CDR3
TRBV12-3/TRBV12-4	TRBJ2-3	CASSTLTDTQYF
TRBV7-9	TRBJ1-2	CASSLGSGIYGYTF
TRBV27	TRBJ2-1	CVAGGSYNEQFF
TRBV12-3/TRBV12-4	TRBJ1-1	CASSPLGGTEAFF
TRBV7-2	TRBJ2-5	CASSLYRAQETQYF
TRBV20-1	TRBJ2-2	CSARSSRQQNTGELFF
TRBV19	TRBJ1-2	CASSIDRTHGYTF
TRBV9	TRBJ2-3	CASSVVGQGAGTQYF
TRBV11-2	TRBJ2-3	CASSSPRGGDTQYF
TRBV6-5	TRBJ2-7	CASSASYEQYF
TRBV20-1	TRBJ2-3	CSAGPQDTQYF
TRBV12-3/TRBV12-4	TRBJ1-1	CASSYQGRGLRMNTEAFF
TRBV29-1	TRBJ2-1	CSGGQGDEQFF
TRBV28	TRBJ1-3	CASSWDRTSGDTIYF
TRBV6-1	TRBJ1-4	CASSNPNYGGQEKLFF
TRBV12-3/TRBV12-4	TRBJ1-1	CASSLRLPGKNTEAFF
TRBV4-2	TRBJ2-5	CASSQDPSQETQYF
TRBV20-1	TRBJ2-1	CSARDQWSGMEQFF
TRBV20-1	TRBJ2-5	CSVEMAGQETQYF
TRBV30	TRBJ1-1	CAWTRLPTRRDSEAFF
TRBV28	TRBJ1-5	CASLTVGPQHF
TRBV29-1	TRBJ1-5	CSVQSPQHF
TRBV2	TRBJ1-3	CASSYGVSGNTIYF
TRBV5-4	TRBJ2-2	CASSLLDTGELFF
TRBV5-1	TRBJ1-2	CASSLSQGRGQIGFGYGYTF
TRBV7-9	TRBJ2-5	CASSSVVQGGETQYF
TRBV20-1	TRBJ1-1	CSAPPGNTEAFF
TRBV9	TRBJ2-7	CASSVSQGANSYEQYF
TRBV6-5	TRBJ2-7	CASSYSGTGGYEQYF
TRBV6-1	TRBJ2-5	CASRRDSLKETQYF
TRBV5-4	TRBJ1-6	CASSPMGGQGGSPLHF
TRBV29-1	TRBJ2-1	CSVGVLAGGPNEQFF
TRBV11-2	TRBJ2-1	CASSLSTPLATYNEQFF
TRBV7-3	TRBJ1-2	CASSFWTGYGYTF
TRBV7-9	TRBJ1-5	CASSQDGGRGQPQHF
TRBV19	TRBJ2-6	CASSGAGGFAGANVLTF
TRBV11-3	TRBJ2-1	CASSPATSGGGNNEQFF
TRBV11-3	TRBJ2-5	CASSDGSETQYF
TRBV28	TRBJ2-7	CASSTSGLAEQYF